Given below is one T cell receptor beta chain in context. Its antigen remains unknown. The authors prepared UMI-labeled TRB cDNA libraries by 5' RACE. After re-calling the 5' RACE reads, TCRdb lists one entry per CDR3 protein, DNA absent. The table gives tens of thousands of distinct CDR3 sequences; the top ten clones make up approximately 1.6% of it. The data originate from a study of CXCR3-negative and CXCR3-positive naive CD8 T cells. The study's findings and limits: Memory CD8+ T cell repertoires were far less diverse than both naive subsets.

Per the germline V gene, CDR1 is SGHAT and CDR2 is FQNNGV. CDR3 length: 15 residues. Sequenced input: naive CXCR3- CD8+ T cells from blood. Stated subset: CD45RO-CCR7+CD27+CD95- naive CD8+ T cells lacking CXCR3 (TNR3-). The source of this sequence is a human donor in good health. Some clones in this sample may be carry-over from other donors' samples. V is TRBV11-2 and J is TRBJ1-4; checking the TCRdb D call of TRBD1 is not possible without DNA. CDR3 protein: CASSFWDRGNEKLFF.